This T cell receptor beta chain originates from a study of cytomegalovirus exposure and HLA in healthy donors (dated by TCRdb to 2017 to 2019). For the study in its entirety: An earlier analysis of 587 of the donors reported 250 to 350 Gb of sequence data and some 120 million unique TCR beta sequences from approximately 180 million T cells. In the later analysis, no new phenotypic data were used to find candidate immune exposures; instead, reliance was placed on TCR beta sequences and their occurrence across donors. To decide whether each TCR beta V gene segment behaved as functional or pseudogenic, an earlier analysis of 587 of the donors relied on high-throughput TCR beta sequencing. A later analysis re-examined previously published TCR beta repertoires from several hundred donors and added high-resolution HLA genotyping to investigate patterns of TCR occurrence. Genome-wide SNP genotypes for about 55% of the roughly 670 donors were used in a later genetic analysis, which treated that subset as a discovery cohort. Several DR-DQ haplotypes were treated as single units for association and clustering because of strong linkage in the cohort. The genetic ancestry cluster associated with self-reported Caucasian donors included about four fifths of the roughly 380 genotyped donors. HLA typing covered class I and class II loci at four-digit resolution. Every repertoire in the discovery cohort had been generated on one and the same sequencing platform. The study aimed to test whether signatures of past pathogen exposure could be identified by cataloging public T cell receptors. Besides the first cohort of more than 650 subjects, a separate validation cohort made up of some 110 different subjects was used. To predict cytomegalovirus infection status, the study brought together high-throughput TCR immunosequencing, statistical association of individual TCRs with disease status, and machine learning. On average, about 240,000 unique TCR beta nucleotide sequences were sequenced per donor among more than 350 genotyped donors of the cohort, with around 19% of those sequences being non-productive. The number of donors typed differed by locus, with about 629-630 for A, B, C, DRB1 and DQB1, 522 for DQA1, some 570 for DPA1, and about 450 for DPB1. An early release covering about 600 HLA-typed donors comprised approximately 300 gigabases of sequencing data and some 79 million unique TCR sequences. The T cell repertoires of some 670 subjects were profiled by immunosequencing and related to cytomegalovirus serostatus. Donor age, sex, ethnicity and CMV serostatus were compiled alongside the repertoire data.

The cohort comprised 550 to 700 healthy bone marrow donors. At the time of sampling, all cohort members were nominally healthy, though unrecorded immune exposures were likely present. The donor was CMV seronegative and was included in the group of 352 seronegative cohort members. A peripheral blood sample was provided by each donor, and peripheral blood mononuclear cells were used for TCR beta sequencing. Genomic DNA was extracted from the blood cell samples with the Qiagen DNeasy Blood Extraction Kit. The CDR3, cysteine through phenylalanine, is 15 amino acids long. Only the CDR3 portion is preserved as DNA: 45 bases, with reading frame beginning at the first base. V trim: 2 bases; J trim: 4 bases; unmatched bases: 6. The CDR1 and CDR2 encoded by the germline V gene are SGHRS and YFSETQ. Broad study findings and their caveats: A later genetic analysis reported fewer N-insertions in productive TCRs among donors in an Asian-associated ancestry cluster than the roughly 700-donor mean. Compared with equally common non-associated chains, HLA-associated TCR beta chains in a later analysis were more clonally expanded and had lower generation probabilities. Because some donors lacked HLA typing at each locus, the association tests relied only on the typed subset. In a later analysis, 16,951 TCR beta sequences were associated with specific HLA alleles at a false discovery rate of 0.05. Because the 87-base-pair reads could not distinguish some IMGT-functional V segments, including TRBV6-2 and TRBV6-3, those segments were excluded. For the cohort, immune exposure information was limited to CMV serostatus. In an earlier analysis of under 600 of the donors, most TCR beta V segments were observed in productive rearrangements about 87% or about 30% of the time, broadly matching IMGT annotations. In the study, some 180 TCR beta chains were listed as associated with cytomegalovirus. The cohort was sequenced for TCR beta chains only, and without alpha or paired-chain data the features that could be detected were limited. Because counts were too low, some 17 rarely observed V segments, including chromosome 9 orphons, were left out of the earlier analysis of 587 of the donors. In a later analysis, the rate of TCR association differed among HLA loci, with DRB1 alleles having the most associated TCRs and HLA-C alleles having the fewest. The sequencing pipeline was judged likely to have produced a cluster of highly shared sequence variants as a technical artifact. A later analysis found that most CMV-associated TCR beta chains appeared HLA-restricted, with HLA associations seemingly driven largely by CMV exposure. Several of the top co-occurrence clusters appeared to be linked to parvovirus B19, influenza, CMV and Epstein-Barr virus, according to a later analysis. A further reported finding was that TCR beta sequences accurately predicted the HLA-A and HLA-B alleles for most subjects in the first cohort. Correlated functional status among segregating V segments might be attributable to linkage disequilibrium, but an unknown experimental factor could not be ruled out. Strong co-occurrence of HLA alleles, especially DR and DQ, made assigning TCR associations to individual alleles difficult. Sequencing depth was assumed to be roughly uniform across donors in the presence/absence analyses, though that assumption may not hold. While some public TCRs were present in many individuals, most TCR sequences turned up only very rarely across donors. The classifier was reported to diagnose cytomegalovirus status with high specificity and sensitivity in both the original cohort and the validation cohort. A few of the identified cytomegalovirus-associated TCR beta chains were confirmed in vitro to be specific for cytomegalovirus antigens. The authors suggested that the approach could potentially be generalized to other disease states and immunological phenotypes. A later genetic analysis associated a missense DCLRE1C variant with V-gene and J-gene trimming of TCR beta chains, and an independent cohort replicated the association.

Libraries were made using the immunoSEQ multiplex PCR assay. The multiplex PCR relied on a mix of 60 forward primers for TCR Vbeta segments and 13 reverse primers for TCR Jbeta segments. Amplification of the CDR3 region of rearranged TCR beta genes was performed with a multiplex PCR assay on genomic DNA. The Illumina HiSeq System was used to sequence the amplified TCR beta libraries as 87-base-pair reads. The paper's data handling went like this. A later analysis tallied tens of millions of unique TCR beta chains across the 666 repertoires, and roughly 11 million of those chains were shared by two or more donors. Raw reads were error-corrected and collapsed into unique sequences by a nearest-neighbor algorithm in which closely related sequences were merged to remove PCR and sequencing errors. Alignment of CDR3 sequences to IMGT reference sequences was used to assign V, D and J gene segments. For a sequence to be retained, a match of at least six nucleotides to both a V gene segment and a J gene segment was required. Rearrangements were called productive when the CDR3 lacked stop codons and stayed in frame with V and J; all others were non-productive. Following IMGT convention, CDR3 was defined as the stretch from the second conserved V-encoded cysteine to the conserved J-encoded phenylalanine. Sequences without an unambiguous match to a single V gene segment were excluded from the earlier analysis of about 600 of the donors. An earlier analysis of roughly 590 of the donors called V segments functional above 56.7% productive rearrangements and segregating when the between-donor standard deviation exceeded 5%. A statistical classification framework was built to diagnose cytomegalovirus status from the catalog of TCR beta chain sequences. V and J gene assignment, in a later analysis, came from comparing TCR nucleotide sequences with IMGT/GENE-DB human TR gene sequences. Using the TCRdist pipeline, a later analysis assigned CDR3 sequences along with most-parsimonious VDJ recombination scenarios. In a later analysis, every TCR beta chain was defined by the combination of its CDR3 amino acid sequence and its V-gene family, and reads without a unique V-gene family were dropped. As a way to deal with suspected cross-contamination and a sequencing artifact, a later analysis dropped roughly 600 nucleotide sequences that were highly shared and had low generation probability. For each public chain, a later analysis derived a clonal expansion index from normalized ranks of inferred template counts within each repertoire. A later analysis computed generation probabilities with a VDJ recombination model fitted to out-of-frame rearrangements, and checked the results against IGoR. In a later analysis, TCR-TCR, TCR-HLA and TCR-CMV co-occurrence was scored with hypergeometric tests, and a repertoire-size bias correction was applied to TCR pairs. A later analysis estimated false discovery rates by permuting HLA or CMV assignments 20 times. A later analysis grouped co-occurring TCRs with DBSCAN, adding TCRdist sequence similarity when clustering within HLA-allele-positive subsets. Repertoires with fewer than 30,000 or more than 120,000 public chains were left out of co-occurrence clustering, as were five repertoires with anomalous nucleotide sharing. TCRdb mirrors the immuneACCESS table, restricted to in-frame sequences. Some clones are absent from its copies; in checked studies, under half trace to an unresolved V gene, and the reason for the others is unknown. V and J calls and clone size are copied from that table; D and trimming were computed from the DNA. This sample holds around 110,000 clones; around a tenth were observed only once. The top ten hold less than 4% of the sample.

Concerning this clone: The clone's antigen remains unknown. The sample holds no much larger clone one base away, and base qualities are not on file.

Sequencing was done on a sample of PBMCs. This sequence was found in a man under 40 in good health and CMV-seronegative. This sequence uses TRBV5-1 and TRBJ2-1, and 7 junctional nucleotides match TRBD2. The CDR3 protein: CASSFFPGGYNEQFF. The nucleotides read TGCGCCAGCAGCTTCTTCCCGGGGGGATACAATGAGCAGTTCTTC.